A single sample is the source of the 31 T cell receptor beta chains below, sequenced in a study of graft-versus-host responses after intestinal transplantation. Their target antigens are unknown. Libraries were prepared by immunoSEQ multiplex PCR; TCRdb keeps only in-frame clonotypes and omits some of them. The table includes more than 100,000 clones, just under 95% detected once. The sample here was unstimulated CD4+ T cells sorted from spleen or lymph node cells, taken before intestinal transplant. The receptors derive from a human donor who received an intestinal transplant.

This chain joins TRBV6-1 and TRBJ2-4, with a tentative D call TRBD1 (5 bases). The CDR3 runs 14 residues. V lost 5 bases to trimming and J lost 0 bases, with 8 bases between them. CDR1 MNHNS and CDR2 SASEGT come from the germline V gene. The CDR3 protein is CASSPGLAKNIQYF. DNA for the CDR3: TGTGCCAGCAGTCCAGGGTTAGCCAAAAACATTCAGTACTTC.

CDR3: CASSHHGTGGGQAFF. CDR3 DNA: TGTGCCAGCAGTCACCATGGGACAGGGGGCGGACAAGCTTTCTTT. This rearrangement joins TRBV28 to TRBJ1-1, with 12 nucleotides matching TRBD1. J lost 9 bases, V lost 5 bases, and 10 bases had no gene match. Germline V lookup: CDR1 MDHEN, CDR2 SYDVKM. This CDR3 is built from 15 residues.

This clone has a single count. The chain combines TRBV4-1 with TRBJ1-2; D is undetermined. This CDR3 is 16 amino acids long. With 4 bases removed from V and 2 bases from J, the gap between germline ends came to 17 bases. Germline CDR1 and CDR2: MGHRA and YSYEKL. The CDR3 region has the DNA TGCGCCAGCAGCCCTGAGCGGTCCCCGACCAACTATGGCTACACCTTC. Its translation: CASSPERSPTNYGYTF.

The gene calls are TRBV27 and TRBJ1-2, with D tentatively TRBD1 (5 bases). The CDR3 loop spans 18 amino acids. CDR1 and CDR2 from the germline V gene are MNHEY and SMNVEV (reference sequence). V lost 7 bases, J lost 1 base, and 25 bases lay in between. The CDR3 loop reads CASTTILDRTGLNYGYTF. The CDR3 DNA reads as TGTGCCAGCACCACGATCCTTGACAGAACCGGTCTTAACTATGGCTACACCTTC.

The V gene is TRBV5-1, the J gene TRBJ2-3; D not certain. The CDR3 loop spans 14 amino acids. Germline CDR1 reads SGHRS; CDR2 reads YFSETQ. Trimming removed 1 base from V and 0 bases from J, with 6 bases in between. The CDR3 region has the DNA TGCGCCAGCAGCTTGTCGGCTAGCACAGATACGCAGTATTTT. This codes for CASSLSASTDTQYF.

The chain uses TRBV30 and TRBJ1-2, with D uncertain. Germline V gene lookup returns CDR1 GTSNPN and CDR2 SVGIG (reference sequence). The CDR3 has 10 residues. Trimming shortened V by 3 bases and J by 7 bases, and 6 bases separated the two germline ends. CDR3 amino acids: CAWRRVGYTF. The CDR3, as DNA: TGTGCCTGGAGAAGGGTTGGCTACACCTTC.

This sequence joins TRBV19 and TRBJ1-1; D remains ambiguous. The CDR3 loop spans 14 amino acids. V was trimmed by 2 bases and J by 2 bases, leaving 9 bases between them. Germline values: CDR1 LNHDA, CDR2 SQIVND (reference sequence). CDR3 nucleotides: TGTGCCAGTAGTATAACTGGGATTAACACTGAAGCTTTCTTT. It codes for CASSITGINTEAFF.

This clone was seen only once. This rearrangement joins TRBV9 to TRBJ2-1, with 7 positions matching TRBD2. The CDR3 covers 15 residues. From germline, CDR1 is SGDLS and CDR2 YYNGEE. V trimming: 2 bases; J trimming: 8 bases; junction bases outside the gene matches: 10. The CDR3 region is CASSVGGGRGYEQFF. CDR3 sequence (DNA): TGTGCCAGCAGCGTTGGCGGCGGGAGAGGGTATGAGCAGTTCTTC.

The chain carries TRBV29-1 and TRBJ2-7; 8 bases are a match to TRBD2. Germline values: CDR1 SQVTM, CDR2 ANQGSEA. V trimming: 8 bases; J trimming: 5 bases; junction bases outside the gene matches: 11. This CDR3 is built from 13 residues. The CDR3 reads CSPGPGGANEQYF. CDR3 in DNA: TGCAGCCCTGGCCCGGGGGGGGCGAACGAGCAGTACTTC.

DNA for the CDR3: TGTGCCAGCAGCCCGCTAGCGGGAGGAATGAGCTCCTACAATGAGCAGTTCTTC. Its translation is CASSPLAGGMSSYNEQFF. The chain joins TRBV4-2 to TRBJ2-1, with 11 bases fitting TRBD2. Germline V gene sequence: CDR1 LGHNA, CDR2 YNFKEQ. CDR3 length equals 18 residues. V was pared by 4 bases and J by 0 bases, with 8 bases of the junction left unmatched.

This rearrangement joins TRBV7-9 to TRBJ1-1; a weak D match, TRBD1 (5 bases). The CDR3 runs to 14 residues. Per the germline V gene, CDR1 is SEHNR and CDR2 is FQNEAQ (reference sequence). Trimming removed 4 bases at V and 2 bases at J, with 11 bases between. CDR3 in amino acids: CASSSDRRNTEAFF. CDR3 DNA sequence: TGTGCCAGCAGCTCTGACAGACGAAACACTGAAGCTTTCTTT.

The gene calls are TRBV19 and TRBJ2-1; TRBD1 might be the D (6 bases). The CDR3 is made up of 15 amino acids. Germline V gene data show CDR1 as LNHDA and CDR2 as SQIVND (reference sequence). Between the trimmed V and J ends, which lost 2 bases and 5 bases, there was a span of 13 bases. This chain's CDR3 is CASSIRGQSNNEQFF. In DNA, the CDR3 is TGTGCCAGTAGTATAAGAGGACAGAGCAACAATGAGCAGTTCTTC.

The chain links TRBV2 to TRBJ2-1, with 11 positions matching TRBD2. The V and J ends lost 2 bases and 9 bases, in that order; junction bases with no gene match: 3. Germline CDR1 is SNHLY and CDR2 is FYNNEI. The CDR3 consists of 14 residues. The CDR3 loop reads CASSEYGLAGEQFF. CDR3 nucleotide sequence: TGTGCCAGCAGTGAATATGGACTAGCGGGTGAGCAGTTCTTC.

The chain recombines TRBV18 with TRBJ2-1, with 8 bases matching TRBD1. The ends lost 3 bases at V and 9 bases at J; junction bases unmatched: 4. The germline V gene encodes CDR1 KGHSH and CDR2 LQKENI. This CDR3 region has 13 residues. The CDR3 coding sequence is TGTGCCAGCTCACCTCCAGGGGGCGGTGAGCAGTTCTTC. Encoded protein: CASSPPGGGEQFF.

V is TRBV19 and J is TRBJ2-5; the D gene is possibly TRBD1 (5 bases). The J call may not be correct, given that the DNA end is closer to TRBJ2-7. CDR3 length equals 13 residues. The germline V gene encodes CDR1 LNHDA and CDR2 SQIVND (reference sequence). The CDR3 spells CASHPGKMGEQYF. DNA for the CDR3: TGTGCCAGTCACCCAGGGAAAATGGGCGAGCAGTACTTC.

The rearrangement uses TRBV6-1 and TRBJ1-3, with no clear D. The CDR3 runs 14 residues. Trimming removed 6 bases from V and 2 bases from J, with 11 bases in between. The V gene's germline CDR1 is MNHNS and CDR2 SASEGT. The CDR3 here is CASSKQRTGNTIYF. Written as DNA, the CDR3 is TGTGCCAGCAGCAAACAGAGAACTGGAAACACCATATATTTT.

This chain links TRBV28 with TRBJ2-7; D ambiguous. Germline CDR1 reads MDHEN; CDR2 reads SYDVKM. The CDR3 consists of 13 residues. Trimming cost V 3 bases and J 4 bases, with 10 bases left between them. The CDR3 DNA follows: TGTGCCAGCAGTTTTGGGGAAGCGTACGAGCAGTACTTC. It specifies CASSFGEAYEQYF.

V is TRBV5-1 and J is TRBJ2-6, with TRBD1 matching 9 bases. Germline V gives CDR1 SGHRS, CDR2 YFSETQ. The CDR3 is made up of 18 amino acids. Trimming took 4 bases from V and 5 from J; bases not matched to a gene: 13. CDR3 coding DNA: TGCGCCAGCAGCCCCCAGGGACAGGGCGCCCTTTGGGCCAACGTCCTGACTTTC. It translates to CASSPQGQGALWANVLTF.

This clone has just one count. The chain has TRBV5-1 and TRBJ1-1; maybe TRBD1 (5 bases). Germline-derived CDR1 and CDR2 are SGHRS and YFSETQ. CDR3 length: 16 amino acids. V lost 2 bases and J lost 0, with 14 bases in between. The DNA for the CDR3 is TGCGCCAGCAGCTTTCAGGGTTCCGATGTGAACACTGAAGCTTTCTTT. Translated, it gives CASSFQGSDVNTEAFF. Supplemented by reference TRBV5-1 and TRBJ1-1, the full variable domain reads KAGVTQTPRYLIKTRGQQVTLSCSPISGHRSVSWYQQTPGQGLQFLFEYFSETQRNKGNFPGRFSGRQFSNSRSEMNVSTLELGDSALYLCASSFQGSDVNTEAFFGQGTRLTVV.

This clone was counted a few times. This chain uses TRBV18 with TRBJ1-2; no clear D. Trimming cost V 6 bases and J 3 bases, with 11 bases left between them. Per the germline V gene, CDR1 is KGHSH and CDR2 is LQKENI. The CDR3 is 13 residues long. CDR3 amino acids: CASSSGQDYGYTF. CDR3 DNA sequence: TGTGCCAGCTCTAGTGGGCAGGACTATGGCTACACCTTC.

The gene calls are TRBV25-1 and TRBJ1-2, with unresolved D. From germline, CDR1 is MGHDK and CDR2 SYGVNS. The V gene lost 4 bases and the J gene lost 4 bases, with 16 bases spanning the gap. The CDR3 sequence is 15 residues long. CDR3 DNA sequence: TGTGCCAGCAGTGCCCCTTCTGGCGGAATCTATGGCTACACCTTC. The encoded protein is CASSAPSGGIYGYTF.

The chain has TRBV10-1 and TRBJ2-3; D is unresolved. CDR3 length: 12 amino acids. V dropped 3 bases and J dropped 10 bases, with 11 bases sitting between them. CDR1 and CDR2 from the germline V gene are WNHNN and SYGVQD (reference sequence). CDR3 sequence: CASSDLAKAQYF. CDR3 nucleotide sequence: TGCGCCAGCAGTGATTTGGCTAAGGCGCAGTATTTT.

The chain links TRBV11-2 to TRBJ2-7; 8 positions match TRBD2. Germline lookup yields CDR1 SGHAT and CDR2 FQNNGV. V dropped 2 bases and J dropped 3; count of bases not matched to a gene: 6. The CDR3 contains 15 residues. The CDR3 loop reads CASSLSREDYYEQYF. The CDR3, as DNA: TGTGCCAGCAGCTTATCGCGGGAGGACTACTACGAGCAGTACTTC. Combining the CDR3 with reference TRBV11-2 and TRBJ2-7 gives the whole variable domain EAGVAQSPRYKIIEKRQSVAFWCNPISGHATLYWYQQILGQGPKLLIQFQNNGVVDDSQLPKDRFSAERLKGVDSTLKIQPAKLEDSAVYLCASSLSREDYYEQYFGPGTRLTVT.

V is TRBV12-5 and J is TRBJ1-4, with 8 bases that match TRBD1. Germline trimming cut 2 bases from V and 7 bases from J; bases unmatched to any gene: 3. The CDR3 spans 14 residues. The germline V gene encodes CDR1 LGHNT and CDR2 FRNRAP. CDR3 amino acids: CASGLQGAIEKLFF. The CDR3 DNA is TGTGCTAGTGGTTTGCAGGGGGCTATTGAAAAACTGTTTTTT.

The V and J genes are TRBV5-1 and TRBJ1-2; D gene ambiguous. Germline CDR1 reads SGHRS; CDR2 reads YFSETQ. The CDR3 loop spans 15 amino acids. Trimming left V 0 bases short and J 0 bases short, with 9 bases between. The CDR3 spells CASSLGAGANYGYTF. The CDR3 bases are TGCGCCAGCAGCTTGGGGGCAGGAGCTAACTATGGCTACACCTTC.

The V call is TRBV30, the J call TRBJ1-4; D remains unclear. Trimming shortened V by 0 bases and J by 9 bases, and 17 bases separated the two germline ends. Germline V gene lookup returns CDR1 GTSNPN and CDR2 SVGIG (reference sequence). The CDR3 runs to 15 residues. CDR3 residues: CAWSVRRAIGKKLFF. The CDR3 DNA follows: TGTGCCTGGAGTGTACGGAGGGCCATCGGGAAAAAACTGTTTTTT.

The V and J genes are TRBV23-1 and TRBJ2-2; D is possibly TRBD2 (6 bases). TRBV23-1 is annotated as an ORF whose role is uncertain. The CDR3 has 16 residues. V dropped 0 bases and J dropped 1 base, with 9 bases sitting between them. This CDR3 is CASSQSRGMNTGELFF. In DNA form, the CDR3 reads TGCGCCAGCAGTCAATCCCGGGGGATGAACACCGGGGAGCTGTTTTTT.

The chain uses TRBV10-1 and TRBJ2-7; 7 nucleotides align to TRBD2. V dropped 0 bases and J dropped 6; count of bases not matched to a gene: 11. The CDR3 covers 16 residues. The germline CDR1 and CDR2 sequences are WNHNN and SYGVQD (reference sequence). CDR3 residues: CASSESGREGYSEQYF. In DNA, the CDR3 is TGCGCCAGCAGTGAGTCGGGCAGGGAGGGGTATAGCGAGCAGTACTTC.

The chain is built from TRBV10-2 and TRBJ2-5, with D perhaps TRBD1 or TRBD2 (6 bases each). The CDR3 consists of 14 residues. V lost 6 bases and J 3 bases, leaving 14 bases between the germline ends. Germline V lookup: CDR1 WSHSY, CDR2 SAAADI. The CDR3 here is CASSLGGRKETQYF. The CDR3 region has the DNA TGCGCCAGCAGCCTAGGGGGGAGAAAAGAGACCCAGTACTTC.

For the CDR3, the DNA is TGTGCCAGCAGTTTCGGGCTCCGTGCAGATACGCAGTATTTT. Amino acid sequence: CASSFGLRADTQYF. The chain links TRBV27 to TRBJ2-3, with D unclear. This CDR3 is 14 amino acids long. V was pared by 3 bases and J by 4 bases, with 11 bases between. Germline V gene data show CDR1 as MNHEY and CDR2 as SMNVEV (reference sequence).

CDR3 loop: CASLLGGRSPHEQFF. The CDR3 DNA reads as TGTGCTAGCCTCCTAGGCGGGAGGAGCCCCCATGAGCAGTTCTTC. The chain is built from TRBV12-5 and TRBJ2-1; 8 nucleotides match TRBD2. The length of the CDR3 is 15 residues. V gave up 9 bases and J gave up 8 bases; unmatched junction bases: 15. Germline V gene lookup returns CDR1 LGHNT and CDR2 FRNRAP.